The 22 T cell receptor beta chains below were found in one sample sequenced in a study of cytomegalovirus exposure and HLA in healthy donors. Vbeta (60) and Jbeta (13) primers were used in the PCR. Profiling relied on immunoSEQ multiplex PCR, and the TCRdb table lists in-frame clones only, not all of them. The data show 200,000 to 250,000 clones, roughly 82% seen once. Sequenced input: PBMCs. The receptors come from a woman between 35 and 50 years old in good health and CMV-seropositive.

The chain uses TRBV7-9 and TRBJ2-3, with 8 positions matching TRBD2. J gave up 2 bases and V 5 bases, and 9 bases lay outside the gene matches. The CDR3 has 16 residues. Germline CDR1 SEHNR, CDR2 FQNEAQ (reference sequence). As DNA, the CDR3 is TGTGCCAGCAGCCCTGGTCCGACTAGCGTCACAGATACGCAGTATTTT. Its translation: CASSPGPTSVTDTQYF.

The chain is built from TRBV5-1 and TRBJ1-2; D ambiguous. CDR3 length: 13 amino acids. The ends were cut back, 0 bases at V and 2 bases at J, with 5 bases in the middle. Germline assignment: CDR1 SGHRS and CDR2 YFSETQ. This CDR3 is CASSLDPNYGYTF. The CDR3 DNA reads as TGCGCCAGCAGCTTGGATCCGAACTATGGCTACACCTTC. Looking up the rest from reference TRBV5-1 and TRBJ1-2 gives the full variable domain: KAGVTQTPRYLIKTRGQQVTLSCSPISGHRSVSWYQQTPGQGLQFLFEYFSETQRNKGNFPGRFSGRQFSNSRSEMNVSTLELGDSALYLCASSLDPNYGYTFGSGTRLTVV.

This chain links TRBV6-1 with TRBJ2-5, with a possible D match to TRBD2 (5 bases). CDR1 is MNHNS and CDR2 is SASEGT in the germline V gene. This CDR3 contains 15 residues. Deletions cut 5 bases from V and 4 bases from J, with 17 bases between. The CDR3 DNA sequence: TGTGCCAGCAGTTTCCGAGGAGGTCGATCAGAGACCCAGTACTTC. It encodes CASSFRGGRSETQYF.

The chain carries TRBV5-4 and TRBJ1-6, with 7 positions matching TRBD1. The V gene end was trimmed by 0 bases and the J gene end by 10 bases; junction bases not matched to a gene: 7. The germline V gene has CDR1 SGHNT and CDR2 YYREEE (reference sequence). The CDR3 extends over 15 amino acids. CDR3 protein: CASSLAHRGYSPLHF. In DNA, the CDR3 is TGTGCCAGCAGCTTGGCCCACAGGGGTTACTCACCCCTCCACTTT.

The CDR3 coding sequence is TGTGCCAGCGGGCGGCGGGGTGGTATGAACACTGAAGCTTTCTTT. It is translated as CASGRRGGMNTEAFF. V and J are TRBV18 and TRBJ1-1; D is unclear. Germline V gives CDR1 KGHSH, CDR2 LQKENI. CDR3 length: 15 residues. V gave up 8 bases and J gave up 0 bases, with 16 bases separating them.

This clone appeared a few times. The chain is built from TRBV5-1 and TRBJ1-4; D unclear. The V and J ends lost 4 bases and 4 bases respectively, with 11 bases between them. The CDR3 has 14 residues. In germline, CDR1 is SGHRS, CDR2 YFSETQ. This chain's CDR3 is CASSGGLINEKLFF. The DNA for the CDR3 is TGCGCCAGCAGCGGAGGATTGATTAATGAAAAACTGTTTTTT.

This chain uses TRBV10-3 with TRBJ1-2, with 7 nucleotides matching TRBD1. The germline CDR1 and CDR2 sequences are ENHRY and SYGVKD. CDR3 size: 13 residues. V was pared by 6 bases and J by 3 bases, with 4 bases of the junction left unmatched. In DNA form, the CDR3 reads TGTGCCATCAGGGAAGGGGGCGACTATGGCTACACCTTC. Encoded protein: CAIREGGDYGYTF.

V gene TRBV10-2 combines with J gene TRBJ2-5, with a tentative D call TRBD2 (6 bases). The DNA end favors TRBJ2-7, so the J call may be wrong. This CDR3 region has 13 residues. CDR1 is WSHSY and CDR2 is SAAADI in the germline V gene. CDR3 nucleotides: TGCGCCAGCAAGGCCGCCAGCGGGTACGAGCAGTACTTC. Translation gives CASKAASGYEQYF.

The V gene is TRBV7-3, the J gene TRBJ2-7; 8 bases are shared with TRBD1. V lost 2 bases, J lost 5 bases, and 11 bases stayed unmatched. Per the germline V gene, CDR1 is SGHTA and CDR2 is FQGTGA. The CDR3 runs to 16 residues. The CDR3 DNA reads as TGTGCCAGCAGCTTACTCCCAGGTCAGGGGGCTAACGAGCAGTACTTC. It yields the protein CASSLLPGQGANEQYF.

This clone was picked up a small number of times. DNA of the CDR3: TGCAGTGCTAGTGAGGCCGAGACCCAGTACTTC. Its translation: CSASEAETQYF. V and J are TRBV20-1 and TRBJ2-5; no firm D call. The CDR3 loop spans 11 amino acids. V was trimmed by 3 bases and J by 5 bases, leaving 7 bases between them. Germline-derived CDR1 and CDR2 are DFQATT and SNEGSKA (reference sequence).

The V gene is TRBV27, the J gene TRBJ1-3, with 7 bases fitting TRBD1. With V trimmed by 2 bases and J by 5 bases, 6 bases remained unmatched. The CDR3 sequence is 15 residues long. The germline V gene encodes CDR1 MNHEY and CDR2 SMNVEV (reference sequence). CDR3 DNA: TGTGCCAGCAGTTTAGGGTGGGACAGAAGAAACACCATATATTTT. This codes for CASSLGWDRRNTIYF.

The V call is TRBV7-2, the J call TRBJ2-5; 8 bases align to TRBD2. Trimming cost V 3 bases and J 12 bases; bases outside gene matches: 12. The CDR3 has 14 amino acids. Germline V lookup: CDR1 SGHTA, CDR2 FQGNSA. The CDR3 region has the DNA TGTGCCAGCAGCTTGCAAGGGCTAGCGGGTTGGAAGTACTTC. It yields the protein CASSLQGLAGWKYF.

The rearrangement links TRBV10-3 to TRBJ1-1, with 8 nucleotides matching TRBD1. This CDR3 region has 15 residues. The germline CDR1 and CDR2 sequences are ENHRY and SYGVKD. The ends lost 6 bases at V and 1 base at J; junction bases unmatched: 7. The CDR3: CAISAGTGENTEAFF. The CDR3 bases are TGTGCCATCAGCGCTGGGACAGGCGAGAACACTGAAGCTTTCTTT.

The chain links TRBV13 to TRBJ2-1; D ambiguous. Germline assignment: CDR1 PRHDT and CDR2 FYEKMQ (reference sequence). V lost 5 bases and J lost 8, with 13 bases in between. The CDR3 contains 13 residues. The CDR3 spells CASSPVSFDEQFF. CDR3 in DNA: TGTGCCAGCAGCCCGGTTTCATTCGATGAGCAGTTCTTC.

V and J are TRBV9 and TRBJ1-5; 8 bases match TRBD1. This CDR3 spans 14 amino acids. CDR1 and CDR2 (germline): SGDLS, YYNGEE. Trimming cost V 4 bases and J 5 bases; bases outside gene matches: 5. The CDR3 DNA is TGTGCCAGCAGCAAAGACAGGGGCGATCAGCCCCAGCATTTT. Amino acids: CASSKDRGDQPQHF.

This clone was observed a handful of times. The rearrangement joins TRBV6-6 to TRBJ2-1, with D unclear. The CDR3 contains 13 residues. The germline V gene has CDR1 MNHNY and CDR2 SVGAGI (reference sequence). V lost 6 bases to trimming and J lost 3 bases, with 9 bases between them. CDR3 sequence: CASSSADYNEQFF. In nucleotides, the CDR3 is TGTGCCAGCAGCTCCGCGGACTACAATGAGCAGTTCTTC.

The genes are TRBV30 and TRBJ1-5; D gene uncertain. The CDR3 consists of 16 residues. The V end was cut by 0 bases, the J end by 0 bases, with 12 bases between. Germline V gives CDR1 GTSNPN, CDR2 SVGIG (reference sequence). Here the CDR3 DNA reads TGTGCCTGGAGTGTCGGCGGACTTTATAGCAATCAGCCCCAGCATTTT. This sequence encodes CAWSVGGLYSNQPQHF.

The chain is built from TRBV7-9 and TRBJ2-3; 10 nucleotides agree with TRBD2. Germline CDR1 reads SEHNR; CDR2 reads FQNEAQ (reference sequence). Trimming took 5 bases from V and 1 from J; bases not matched to a gene: 6. The CDR3 extends over 16 amino acids. The CDR3 sequence is CASSLVAGGRTDTQYF. The DNA of the CDR3 is TGTGCCAGCAGCCTTGTAGCGGGGGGACGCACAGATACGCAGTATTTT.

The chain combines TRBV19 with TRBJ1-1; D is undetermined. Trimming pared 6 bases from V and 1 base from J, leaving 9 bases between. This CDR3 comprises 13 residues. The V gene's germline CDR1 is LNHDA and CDR2 SQIVND (reference sequence). CDR3 bases: TGTGCCAGTAGACGAGACAAGAACACTGAAGCTTTCTTT. Its protein is CASRRDKNTEAFF.

This clone was seen more than once but under ten times. V and J are TRBV5-6 and TRBJ2-3; the D gene is possibly TRBD1 (5 bases). Deletions cut 1 base from V and 7 bases from J, with 16 bases between. CDR1 and CDR2 (germline): SGHDT, YYEEEE. This CDR3 is built from 15 residues. CDR3 loop: CASSLLSGSMNTQYF. The CDR3 DNA reads TGTGCCAGCAGCTTGTTATCAGGGTCAATGAATACGCAGTATTTT.

The chain carries TRBV6-6 and TRBJ1-2; 10 bases are a match to TRBD1. CDR3 size: 14 residues. With 6 bases clipped from V and 3 bases from J, the junction kept 4 bases outside the gene matches. Germline CDR1 and CDR2: MNHNY and SVGAGI (reference sequence). The CDR3 here is CASRSGTGDYGYTF. CDR3 in DNA: TGTGCCAGCAGAAGCGGGACAGGGGACTATGGCTACACCTTC.

In its sample, this clone was seen a few times. V usage is TRBV4-1 and J usage is TRBJ1-4, with 9 positions matching TRBD1. V trimming: 3 bases; J trimming: 5 bases; junction bases outside the gene matches: 4. The CDR3 length is 15 residues. The germline CDR1 and CDR2 sequences are MGHRA and YSYEKL. CDR3 amino acids: CASSHGQGRNEKLFF. CDR3 bases: TGCGCCAGCAGCCACGGACAGGGGAGGAATGAAAAACTGTTTTTT.